The following is a T cell receptor beta chain sequence with its context. Its specificity is unknown. This specimen belongs to a study of cytomegalovirus exposure and HLA in healthy donors. At the level of the study: Of the donors genotyped, several hundred in all, less than 90% fell in the Caucasian-associated ancestry cluster. General study results and limits: The study put about 180 TCR beta chains on its list as cytomegalovirus-associated. CMV serostatus was the sole immune exposure data available.

The CDR3 loop spans 14 amino acids. In germline, CDR1 is SGHTS, CDR2 YDEGEE. V dropped 5 bases and J dropped 0; count of bases not matched to a gene: 4. This PCR relied on a set of 60 Vbeta primers and 13 Jbeta primers. This table comes from immunoSEQ multiplex PCR, and its TCRdb copy is limited to in-frame clones, with some not included. This sample has roughly 100,000 clones, with about 81% found just once. The receptor was derived from a man aged 25-40 years in good health and CMV-seronegative. The chain links TRBV5-8 to TRBJ1-1, with TRBD1 identical over 7 bases. Source material: PBMCs. The CDR3 loop is CASSWGQLNTEAFF. As DNA, the CDR3 is TGTGCCAGCAGTTGGGGACAGTTGAACACTGAAGCTTTCTTT.